This record looks at one TCR beta chain sequence and its context. Its antigen target is currently unknown. No much larger clonotype is one base removed from it; base qualities were not supplied. The CDR3 goes from the cysteine to the phenylalanine over 15 residues. Of all the DNA, just the CDR3 is kept, 45 bases in frame from base 1. The germline V gene encodes CDR1 SGHNT and CDR2 YYREEE (reference sequence). Ends trimmed: V by 4 bases, J by 5 bases; bases unmatched to a gene: 2. This entry is derived from a study of blood T cell repertoires in COVID-19 (dated by TCRdb to about 2020). Concerning the study at large: Samples from collaborators originated in the United States, Italy and Spain and spanned both the acute and convalescent phases of COVID-19. The material from the prospective study consisted of cDNA or gDNA derived from T cells, B-cell-depleted T cells, or PBMCs. Deeply sampled blood TCRbeta repertoires from subjects exposed to, actively infected with, or recovered from COVID-19 were included in the dataset. The repertoires were released in a freely available public database intended as a resource for research on the immune response to SARS-CoV-2. Samples came from the ongoing ImmuneRACE study (first 160 participants) plus 1,254 subjects from 6 global collaborators. A de-identified subject ID, COVID-19 status, age in years and sex were almost always included in the sample metadata. Where HLA class I and class II types were available, the types were taken from metadata supplied by the sample provider, not from assay-based typing. What the work shows at the level of the full study, not this receptor alone: How much clinical and demographic metadata was included differed by source and by participant, and the metadata was provided uncurated.

The immunoSEQ Assay, a bias-controlled multiplex PCR, was used to amplify TCRbeta CDR3 regions from genomic DNA. From the authors' description of their analysis: The number of nucleated cells in each sample was estimated from the amplification of reference gene primers within the assay. To quantify the absolute abundance of each unique TCRbeta CDR3 rearrangement, sequence reads were collapsed and filtered. Productive Simpson clonality was computed per sample as the square root of Simpson's diversity index over productive rearrangements. Entries here come from immuneACCESS through TCRdb and include only in-frame sequences with V and J called. Some clones fail to appear in such tables; in the studies checked, an unresolved V gene covers under half of the shortfall, and the cause of the remainder is unknown. V and J calls and clone size are those listed in that table; D and trimming were worked out from the DNA. Recorded for this sample are a few hundred thousand clones; 80% to 85% of them occurred a single time. The biggest ten clones account for about 10% of the sample.

One collaborating source in Seattle enrolled patients while the patients were actively infected and followed the patients over time throughout the course of disease. The collaborating institutions used their own protocols to collect whole blood in K2EDTA tubes. For TCRbeta analysis, collaborators shipped samples in one of three forms: frozen whole blood, isolated PBMCs, or DNA extracted from either of those sample types. The V and J genes are TRBV5-4 and TRBJ2-1, and TRBD2 aligns with 14 junction nucleotides. This TCR was recovered from a woman aged 80 or over with COVID-19, enrolled during active disease. The material sequenced was peripheral blood. The DNA is TGTGCCAGCAGCCGGGGACTAGCGGGGGACAATGAGCAGTTCTTC. It codes for CASSRGLAGDNEQFF.